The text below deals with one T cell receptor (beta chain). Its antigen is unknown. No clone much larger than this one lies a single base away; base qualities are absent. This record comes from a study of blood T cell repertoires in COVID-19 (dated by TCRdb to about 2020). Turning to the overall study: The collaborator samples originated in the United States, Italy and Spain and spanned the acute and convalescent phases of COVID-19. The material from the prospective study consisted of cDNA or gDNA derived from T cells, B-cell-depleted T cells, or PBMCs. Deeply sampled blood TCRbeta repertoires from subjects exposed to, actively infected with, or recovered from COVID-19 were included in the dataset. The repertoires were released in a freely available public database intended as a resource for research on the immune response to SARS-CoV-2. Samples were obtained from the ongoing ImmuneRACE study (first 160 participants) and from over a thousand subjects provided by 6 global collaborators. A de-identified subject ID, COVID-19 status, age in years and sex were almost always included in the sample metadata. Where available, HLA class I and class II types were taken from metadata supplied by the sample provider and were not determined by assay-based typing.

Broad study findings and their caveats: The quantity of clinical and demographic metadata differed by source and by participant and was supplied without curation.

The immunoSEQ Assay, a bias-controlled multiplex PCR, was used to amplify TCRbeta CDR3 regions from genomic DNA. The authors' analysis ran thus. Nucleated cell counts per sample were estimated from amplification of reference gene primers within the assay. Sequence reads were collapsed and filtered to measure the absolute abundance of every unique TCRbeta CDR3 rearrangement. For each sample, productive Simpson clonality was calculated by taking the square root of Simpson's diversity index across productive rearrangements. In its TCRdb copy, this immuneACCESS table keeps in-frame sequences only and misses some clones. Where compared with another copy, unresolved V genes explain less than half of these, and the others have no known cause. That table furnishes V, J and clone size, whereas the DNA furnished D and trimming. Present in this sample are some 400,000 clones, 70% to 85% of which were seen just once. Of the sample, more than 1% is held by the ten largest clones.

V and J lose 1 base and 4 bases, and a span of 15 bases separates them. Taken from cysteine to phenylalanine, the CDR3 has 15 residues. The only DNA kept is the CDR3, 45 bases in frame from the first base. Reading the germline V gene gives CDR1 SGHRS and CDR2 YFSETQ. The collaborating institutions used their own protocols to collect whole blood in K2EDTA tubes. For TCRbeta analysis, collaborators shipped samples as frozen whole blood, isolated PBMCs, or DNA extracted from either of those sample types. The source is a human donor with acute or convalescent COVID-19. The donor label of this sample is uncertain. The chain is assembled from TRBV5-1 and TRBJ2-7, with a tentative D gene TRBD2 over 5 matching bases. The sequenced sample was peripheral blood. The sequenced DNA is TGCGCCAGCAGCTTGAGGACTCCGGCTGATTACGAGCAGTACTTC. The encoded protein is CASSLRTPADYEQYF.